This passage covers 27 T cell receptor beta chains from one sample sequenced in a study of Graves' ophthalmopathy and Graves' hyperthyroidism. Transcripts of RNA were the source for amplifying TCR beta CDR3 regions. HTBI primers were employed in first-round RT-PCR, then a second-round multiplex PCR followed. MiXCR, run by TCRdb on the multiplex PCR reads, gives a single entry per CDR3 protein. This sample has fewer than 650,000 distinct CDR3 sequences, with 22% found just once. The specimen was peripheral blood. The receptor source for this set is a woman aged 18 to 35 with stable Graves' hyperthyroidism. Some clones in this sample may be carry-over from other donors' samples.

This clonotype was seen at least ten times. The chain joins TRBV29-1 to TRBJ1-1; D possibly corresponds to TRBD1 (5 bases). Germline lookup yields CDR1 SQVTM and CDR2 ANQGSEA. Trimming pared 0 bases from V and 9 bases from J, leaving 17 bases between. The length of the CDR3 is 14 residues. The CDR3 sequence is CSVEDTYTGVKAFF. In nucleotides, the CDR3 is TGCAGCGTTGAAGATACGTATACAGGAGTGAAAGCTTTCTTT. The whole variable domain, remainder taken from reference TRBV29-1 and TRBJ1-1, is SAVISQKPSRDICQRGTSLTIQCQVDSQVTMMFWYRQQPGQSLTLIATANQGSEATYESGFVIDKFPISRPNLTFSTLTVSNMSPEDSSIYLCSVEDTYTGVKAFFGQGTRLTVV.

This clonotype was counted many times. This chain joins TRBV28 and TRBJ2-7; 8 bases line up with TRBD2. V gave up 5 bases and J gave up 3 bases; unmatched junction bases: 0. CDR1 MDHEN and CDR2 SYDVKM come from the germline V gene. The CDR3 is made up of 12 amino acids. This chain's CDR3 is CASSGTSYEQYF. CDR3 in DNA: TGTGCCAGCAGTGGGACTAGCTACGAGCAGTACTTC.

V usage is TRBV27 and J usage is TRBJ1-2; 10 bases line up with TRBD1. CDR1 is MNHEY, CDR2 SMNVEV, per germline (reference sequence). The ends lost 6 bases at V and 5 bases at J; junction bases unmatched: 9. The length of the CDR3 is 15 residues. The CDR3 sequence: CASRNGQGDYYGYTF. The CDR3 bases are TGTGCCAGCAGGAATGGACAGGGGGATTATTATGGCTACACCTTC.

This clonotype was observed many times. V is TRBV6-5 and J is TRBJ1-5, with D perhaps matching TRBD1 (5 bases). Per germline, CDR1 MNHEY and CDR2 SVGAGI. The ends were cut back, 1 base at V and 7 bases at J, with 14 bases in the middle. This CDR3 comprises 15 residues. CDR3 region: CASSYFPGQGQPQHF. As DNA, the CDR3 is TGTGCCAGCAGTTACTTTCCAGGGCAGGGACAGCCCCAGCATTTT.

This chain uses TRBV12-3 or TRBV12-4 with TRBJ1-2, with 8 bases identical to TRBD1. V was pared by 6 bases and J by 2 bases, with 5 bases of the junction left unmatched. This CDR3 spans 14 amino acids. CDR3: CASRRHRGNYGYTF. CDR3 coding DNA: TGTGCCAGCAGACGCCACAGGGGGAACTATGGCTACACCTTC.

At least ten counts were recorded for this clonotype. The chain has TRBV14 and TRBJ2-5; the D gene is possibly TRBD2 (6 bases). Germline lookup yields CDR1 SGHDN and CDR2 FVKESK. Trimming stripped 1 base from V and 9 bases from J, with 15 bases between. The CDR3 consists of 14 residues. CDR3 sequence (DNA): TGTGCCAGCAGCCAAGCGGGCAGCGGAGGGGCCCAGTACTTC. Amino acids: CASSQAGSGGAQYF. The full variable domain, its missing parts supplied by reference TRBV14 and TRBJ2-5, is EAGVTQFPSHSVIEKGQTVTLRCDPISGHDNLYWYRRVMGKEIKFLLHFVKESKQDESGMPNNRFLAERTGGTYSTLKVQPAELEDSGVYFCASSQAGSGGAQYFGPGTRLLVL.

This clonotype has ten or more counts. This chain connects TRBV12-3 or TRBV12-4 to TRBJ2-2; 11 bases are shared with TRBD2. This CDR3 is built from 19 residues. V lost 1 base, J lost 3 bases, and 10 bases stayed unmatched. The CDR3 spells CASSLVWLAGGPDTGELFF. For the CDR3, the DNA is TGTGCCAGCAGTTTAGTGTGGTTAGCGGGAGGGCCCGACACCGGGGAGCTGTTTTTT.

This clonotype was recorded a few times. The gene calls are TRBV18 and TRBJ2-5, with D perhaps TRBD2 (6 bases). The CDR3 is made up of 14 amino acids. Germline V gives CDR1 KGHSH, CDR2 LQKENI. The V end lost 4 bases, the J end lost 0 bases, and 9 bases lay between the germline ends. For the CDR3, the DNA is TGTGCCAGCTCACGGAGGGTCAACCAAGAGACCCAGTACTTC. Encoded protein: CASSRRVNQETQYF.

Many counts were recorded for this clonotype. The CDR3 DNA reads TGTGCCAGCGGTTCGGGGACATCAGACAAGGGGGGGTCACCCCTCCACTTT. Amino acid sequence: CASGSGTSDKGGSPLHF. The rearrangement joins TRBV2 to TRBJ1-6; weak D call: TRBD1 (6 bases). Germline V lookup: CDR1 SNHLY, CDR2 FYNNEI. The CDR3 sequence is 17 residues long. The V end was cut by 8 bases, the J end by 10 bases, with 27 bases between.

This clonotype was seen repeatedly, ten times or more. The gene calls are TRBV6-2 or TRBV6-3 and TRBJ1-6, with 7 bases fitting TRBD1. V lost 2 bases and J lost 2; bases outside the gene matches: 9. The germline V gene has CDR1 MNHEY and CDR2 SVGEGT. CDR3 length: 18 amino acids. CDR3 nucleotides: TGTGCCAGCAGTTACCCCGGGACAGCTTCTCCCTATAATTCACCCCTCCACTTT. Protein: CASSYPGTASPYNSPLHF.

This chain links TRBV5-5 with TRBJ1-1; 8 nucleotides agree with TRBD1. Looked up from germline, CDR1 is SGHKS and CDR2 is YYEKEE (reference sequence). The J segment lost 6 bases and the V segment lost 3 bases, leaving 4 bases of the junction unmatched. This CDR3 has 13 amino acids. The CDR3 DNA follows: TGTGCCAGCAGCTCGTTACAGGGGGCTGAAGCTTTCTTT. Its protein product is CASSSLQGAEAFF.

This clonotype was recorded a few times. V and J are TRBV19 and TRBJ1-5; 9 nucleotides align to TRBD1. This CDR3 has 15 amino acids. Germline-derived CDR1 and CDR2 are LNHDA and SQIVND (reference sequence). With 3 bases clipped from V and 4 bases from J, the junction kept 4 bases outside the gene matches. CDR3 in amino acids: CASSIGQGWNQPQHF. CDR3 sequence (DNA): TGTGCCAGTAGTATCGGACAGGGGTGGAATCAGCCCCAGCATTTT.

There are many counts of this clonotype. The chain combines TRBV15 with TRBJ2-2; D is unresolved. With 1 base removed from V and 6 bases from J, the gap between germline ends came to 6 bases. CDR1 is LNHNV, CDR2 YYDKDF, per germline (reference sequence). The CDR3 has 13 amino acids. The CDR3 sequence: CATSRGTAGELFF. For the CDR3, the DNA is TGTGCCACCAGCAGAGGAACGGCCGGGGAGCTGTTTTTT.

This clonotype was counted many times. The rearrangement links TRBV24-1 to TRBJ2-5, with D perhaps given as TRBD1 or TRBD2 (5 bases each). Germline CDR1 reads KGHDR; CDR2 reads SFDVKD. V gave up 4 bases and J gave up 5 bases, with 19 bases separating them. The CDR3 runs 16 residues. DNA for the CDR3: TGTGCCACCAGTGACGTCGGGACCGAAAAATCGGAGACCCAGTACTTC. It specifies CATSDVGTEKSETQYF.

This clonotype was counted at least ten times. V usage is TRBV6-1 and J usage is TRBJ2-7; D is possibly TRBD2 (5 bases). V was trimmed by 3 bases and J by 9 bases, leaving 15 bases between them. This CDR3 spans 13 amino acids. The germline V gene has CDR1 MNHNS and CDR2 SASEGT. CDR3 sequence (DNA): TGTGCCAGCAGTGACTTAGCGATTGGTGGGCAGTACTTC. Translated: CASSDLAIGGQYF.

This clonotype was seen a handful of times. The chain uses TRBV4-1 and TRBJ2-2; the D gene is possibly TRBD2 (6 bases). The CDR3 covers 16 residues. The ends were cut back, 0 bases at V and 0 bases at J, with 8 bases in the middle. Germline V gene lookup returns CDR1 MGHRA and CDR2 YSYEKL. Here the CDR3 reads CASSQEGLANTGELFF. The DNA of the CDR3 is TGCGCCAGCAGCCAAGAGGGACTTGCGAACACCGGGGAGCTGTTTTTT.

This sequence joins TRBV6-2 or TRBV6-3 and TRBJ2-7, with D possibly TRBD2 on 6 matching bases. V lost 6 bases and J lost 1, with 13 bases in between. The CDR3 is 14 residues long. CDR1 MNHEY and CDR2 SVGEGT come from the germline V gene. The CDR3 sequence is CASRRDGTSYEQYF. CDR3 coding DNA: TGTGCCAGCAGACGGGACGGGACTTCCTACGAGCAGTACTTC.

This chain joins TRBV5-1 and TRBJ1-2; 8 positions agree with TRBD1. CDR1 and CDR2 (germline): SGHRS, YFSETQ. Trimming took 5 bases from V and 6 from J; bases not matched to a gene: 9. The CDR3 has 14 residues. CDR3 loop: CASREDRVTDGYTF. The CDR3 region has the DNA TGCGCCAGCAGGGAGGACAGGGTAACGGATGGCTACACCTTC.

The chain carries TRBV4-2 and TRBJ1-1, with 9 bases that match TRBD1. V shed 2 bases, J shed 3 bases, and the junction held 4 bases outside the gene matches. The length of the CDR3 is 15 residues. Germline values: CDR1 LGHNA, CDR2 YNFKEQ. DNA for the CDR3: TGTGCCAGCAGCCAACTCCGGGACAGGGACACTGAAGCTTTCTTT. This encodes CASSQLRDRDTEAFF.

Turning to this clonotype: The DNA is omitted, as the CDR3 cannot be located on it reliably, and the CDR3 follows TCRdb's listing. This chain connects TRBV28 to TRBJ2-4; TRBD2 reflects the table's D call only, with no check against the DNA. The germline V gene encodes CDR1 MDHEN and CDR2 SYDVKM. The CDR3 totals 13 residues, both ends included. This CDR3 reads CASSSSAGNIQYF.

This clonotype was recorded many times. This rearrangement joins TRBV12-3 or TRBV12-4 to TRBJ1-1; D call uncertain. V was clipped by 7 bases and J by 0 bases, with 9 bases between them. The CDR3 length is 13 residues. As DNA, the CDR3 is TGTGCCAGCACTGTATCAGTGAACACTGAAGCTTTCTTT. Translated: CASTVSVNTEAFF.

This clonotype was seen ten or more times. This chain uses TRBV5-1 with TRBJ1-2; D not resolved. CDR1 SGHRS and CDR2 YFSETQ come from the germline V gene. Trimming stripped 0 bases from V and 3 bases from J, with 12 bases between. The CDR3 extends over 15 amino acids. As DNA, the CDR3 is TGCGCCAGCAGCTTGGGGTTTGCGGACGACTATGGCTACACCTTC. Residues: CASSLGFADDYGYTF.

The chain is built from TRBV4-1 and TRBJ2-2, with D perhaps TRBD1 (5 bases). Germline assignment: CDR1 MGHRA and CDR2 YSYEKL. V was clipped by 3 bases and J by 1 base, with 18 bases between them. The CDR3 runs 18 residues. CDR3 residues: CASSHPGQGHQNTGELFF. Written as DNA, the CDR3 is TGCGCCAGCAGCCATCCTGGTCAAGGACACCAGAACACCGGGGAGCTGTTTTTT.

This clonotype was observed a few times. Compared with germline, one end of the junction differs, possibly owing to a read error. The chain employs TRBV7-3 and TRBJ1-1, with a tentative D call TRBD1 (5 bases). CDR1 is SGHTA and CDR2 is FQGTGA in the germline V gene. The CDR3 extends over 17 amino acids. DNA for the CDR3: TGTGCCAGCAGCCCTAGTGGGGCTTTGGGGGGGAACACTGAAGCTTGCTTT. It specifies CASSPSGALGGNTEACF.

The V call is TRBV6-1, the J call TRBJ2-7; D gene uncertain. This CDR3 contains 14 residues. Per germline, CDR1 MNHNS and CDR2 SASEGT. With 7 bases removed from V and 0 bases from J, the gap between germline ends came to 13 bases. CDR3: CASTRVPNSYEQYF. Written as DNA, the CDR3 is TGTGCCAGCACTCGGGTCCCTAACTCCTACGAGCAGTACTTC.

The chain carries TRBV6-1 and TRBJ1-2; no clear D. Trimming took off 4 bases at V and 0 bases at J, with 9 bases between the two ends. Germline lookup yields CDR1 MNHNS and CDR2 SASEGT. This CDR3 is built from 14 residues. The CDR3 DNA is TGTGCCAGCAGTGGCCCGTTTCCTAACTATGGCTACACCTTC. Translated: CASSGPFPNYGYTF.

This clonotype has ten or more counts. This chain joins TRBV28 and TRBJ2-7; 10 nucleotides match TRBD1. CDR3 length equals 14 residues. Germline CDR1 is MDHEN and CDR2 is SYDVKM. V shed 5 bases, J shed 0 bases, and the junction held 1 base outside the gene matches. CDR3: CASSGTGASYEQYF. The CDR3 nucleotides are TGTGCCAGCAGTGGGACAGGGGCCTCCTACGAGCAGTACTTC.